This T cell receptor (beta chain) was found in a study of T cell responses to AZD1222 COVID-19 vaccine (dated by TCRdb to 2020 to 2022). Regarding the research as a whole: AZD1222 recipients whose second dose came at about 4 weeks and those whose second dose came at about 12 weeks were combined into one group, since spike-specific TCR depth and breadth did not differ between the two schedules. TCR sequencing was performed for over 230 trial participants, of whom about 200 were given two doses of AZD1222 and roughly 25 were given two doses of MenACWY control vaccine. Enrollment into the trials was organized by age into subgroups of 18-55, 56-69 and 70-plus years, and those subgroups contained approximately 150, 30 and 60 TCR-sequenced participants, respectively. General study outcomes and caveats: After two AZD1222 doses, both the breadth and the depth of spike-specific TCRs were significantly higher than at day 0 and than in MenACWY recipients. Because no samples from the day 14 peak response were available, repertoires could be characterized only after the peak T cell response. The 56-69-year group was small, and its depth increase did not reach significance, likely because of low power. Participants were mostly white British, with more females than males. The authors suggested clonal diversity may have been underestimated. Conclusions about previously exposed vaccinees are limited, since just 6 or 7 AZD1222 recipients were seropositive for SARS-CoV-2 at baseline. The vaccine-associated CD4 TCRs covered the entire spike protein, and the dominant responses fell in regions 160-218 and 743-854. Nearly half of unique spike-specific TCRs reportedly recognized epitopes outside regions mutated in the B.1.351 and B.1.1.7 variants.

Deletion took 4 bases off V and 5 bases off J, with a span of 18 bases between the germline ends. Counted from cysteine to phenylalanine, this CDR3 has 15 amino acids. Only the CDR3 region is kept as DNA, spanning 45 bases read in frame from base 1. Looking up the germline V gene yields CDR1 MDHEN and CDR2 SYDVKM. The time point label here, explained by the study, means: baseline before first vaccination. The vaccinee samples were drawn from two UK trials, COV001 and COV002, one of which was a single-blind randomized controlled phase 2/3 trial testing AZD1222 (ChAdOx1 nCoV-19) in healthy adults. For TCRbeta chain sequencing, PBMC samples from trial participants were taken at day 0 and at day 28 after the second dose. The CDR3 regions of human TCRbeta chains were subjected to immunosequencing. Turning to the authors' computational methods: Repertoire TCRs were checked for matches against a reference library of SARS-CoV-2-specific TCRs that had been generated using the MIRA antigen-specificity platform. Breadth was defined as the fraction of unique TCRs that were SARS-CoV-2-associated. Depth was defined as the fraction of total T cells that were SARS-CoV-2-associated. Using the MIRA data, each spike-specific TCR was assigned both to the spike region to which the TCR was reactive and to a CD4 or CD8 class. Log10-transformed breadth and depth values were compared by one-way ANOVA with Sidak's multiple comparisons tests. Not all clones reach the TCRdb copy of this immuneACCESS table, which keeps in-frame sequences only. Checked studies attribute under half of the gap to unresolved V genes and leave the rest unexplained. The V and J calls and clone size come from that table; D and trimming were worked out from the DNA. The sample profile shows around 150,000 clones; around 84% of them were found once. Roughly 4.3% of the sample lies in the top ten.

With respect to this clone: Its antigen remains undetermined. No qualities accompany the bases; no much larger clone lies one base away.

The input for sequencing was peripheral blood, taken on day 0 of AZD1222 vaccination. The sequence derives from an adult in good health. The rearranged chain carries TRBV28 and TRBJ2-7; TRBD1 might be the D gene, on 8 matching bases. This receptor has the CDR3 CASSSGGAGGDEQYF. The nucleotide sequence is TGTGCCAGCAGTTCAGGGGGGGCAGGGGGCGACGAGCAGTACTTC.